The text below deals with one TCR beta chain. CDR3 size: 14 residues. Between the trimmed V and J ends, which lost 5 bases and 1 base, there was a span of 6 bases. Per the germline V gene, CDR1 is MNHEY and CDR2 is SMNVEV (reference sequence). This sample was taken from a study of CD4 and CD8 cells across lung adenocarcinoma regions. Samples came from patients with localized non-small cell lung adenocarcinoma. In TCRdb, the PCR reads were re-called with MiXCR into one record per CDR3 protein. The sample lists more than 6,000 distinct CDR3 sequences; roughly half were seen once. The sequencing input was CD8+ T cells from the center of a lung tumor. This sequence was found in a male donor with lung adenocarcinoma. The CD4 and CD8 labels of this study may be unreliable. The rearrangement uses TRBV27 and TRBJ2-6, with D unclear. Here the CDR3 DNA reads TGTGCCAGCAGTCGCCATTCTGGGGCCAACGTCCTGACTTTC. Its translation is CASSRHSGANVLTF.